These T cell receptor beta chains were read from a single sample in a study of regulatory T cells in long-lasting Graves disease. TCRdb fed the multiplex PCR reads into MiXCR, producing one record per CDR3 protein. The data show around 450,000 distinct CDR3 sequences, roughly 21% seen once. The sample consisted of peripheral blood mononuclear cells (PBMCs), taken when the disease was refractory, from a patient treated with antithyroid drugs. The receptor source for this set is a female donor with Graves disease. The CDR3 runs from the conserved cysteine through the conserved F or W. D genes are given only for firm matches. Some rows have no size entry. The others give once, few or many, or a class for an expanded clone.

NA many TRBJ1-1 TRBV27 CASSLIPGRNTEAFF TGTGCCAGCAGTTTAATCCCGGGACGGAACACTGAAGCTTTCTTT
TRBD2 NA TRBJ2-5 TRBV4-1 CASSHVASGGPTQETQYF TGCGCCAGCAGCCACGTGGCTAGCGGGGGACCCACCCAAGAGACCCAGTACTTC
NA once TRBJ2-7 TRBV7-9 CASSAAFGGVTYEQYF TGTGCCAGCAGCGCTGCCTTTGGCGGGGTGACCTACGAGCAGTACTTC
NA many TRBJ1-2 TRBV2 CASSRPGQRYGYTF TGTGCCAGCAGTCGGCCGGGGCAACGCTATGGCTACACCTTC
NA NA TRBJ1-1 TRBV19 CASSKAGARSTEAFF TGTGCCAGTAGTAAGGCAGGGGCCCGCAGCACTGAAGCTTTCTTT
NA few TRBJ1-1 TRBV12-3/TRBV12-4 CASSLFQGGGAFF TGTGCCAGCAGTTTATTCCAGGGAGGGGGTGCTTTCTTT
NA many TRBJ1-6 TRBV28 CASSPGTHYNSPLHF TGTGCCAGCAGTCCCGGGACACATTATAATTCACCCCTCCACTTT
TRBD1 NA TRBJ2-1 TRBV6-5 CASSYSKGGAIHEQFF TGTGCCAGCAGTTACTCGAAAGGGGGCGCAATCCATGAGCAGTTCTTC
NA many TRBJ1-1 TRBV5-1 CASSLAGEAWSMNTEAFF TGCGCCAGCAGCTTGGCTGGTGAGGCTTGGAGCATGAACACTGAAGCTTTCTTT
NA many TRBJ1-1 TRBV5-1 CASSSTDSTEAFF TGCGCCAGCAGCTCGACAGATTCCACTGAAGCTTTCTTT
TRBD2 NA TRBJ2-2 TRBV12-3/TRBV12-4 CANARGGRVTGELFF TGTGCGAACGCCCGGGGCGGGAGGGTTACCGGGGAGCTGTTTTTT
NA many TRBJ2-5 TRBV11-2 CASSFIELGETQYF TGTGCCAGCAGCTTCATCGAATTGGGGGAGACCCAGTACTTC
NA few TRBJ2-2 TRBV20-1 CSARPEGSTGELFF TGCAGTGCTAGACCGGAGGGGAGCACCGGGGAGCTGTTTTTT
NA NA TRBJ2-7 TRBV20-1 CSARELSVSYEQYF TGCAGTGCTAGAGAATTAAGCGTCTCCTACGAGCAGTACTTC
NA many TRBJ1-6 TRBV28 CASSLRGFSSYNSPLHF TGTGCCAGCAGTTTGAGGGGTTTTAGCTCCTATAATTCACCCCTCCACTTT
NA many TRBJ1-6 TRBV2 CASSETGNSPLHF TGCGCCAGCAGTGAGACGGGGAATTCACCCCTCCACTTT
TRBD1 many TRBJ1-2 TRBV19 CASSPGTGIYGYTF TGTGCCAGTAGTCCTGGGACAGGGATCTATGGCTACACCTTC
TRBD2 few TRBJ2-5 TRBV20-1 CSARDVPSGNQETQYF TGCAGTGCTAGAGATGTCCCTAGCGGGAATCAAGAGACCCAGTACTTC
TRBD1 many TRBJ1-2 TRBV28 CASSTARLGTGLVNYGYTF TGTGCCAGCAGTACTGCGCGGCTTGGGACAGGACTTGTAAACTATGGCTACACCTTC
NA many TRBJ1-2 TRBV28 CASSLGRVLGYTF TGTGCCAGCAGTTTAGGCAGGGTTCTAGGCTACACCTTC
TRBD1 few TRBJ2-6 TRBV6-1 CASSLYAGTGDGANVLTF TGTGCCAGCAGTCTCTACGCCGGGACAGGGGACGGGGCCAACGTCCTGACTTTC
NA NA TRBJ2-3 TRBV20-1 CSARDDGPAGSGDTQYF TGCAGTGCTAGAGATGATGGTCCGGCAGGGAGTGGAGATACGCAGTATTTT
NA many TRBJ1-5 TRBV28 CASSLGPPDSSLHF TGTGCCAGCAGTTTAGGACCCCCGGACAGTTCTTTACATTTT
NA few TRBJ2-7 TRBV5-8 CASSLGDSSYEQYF TGTGCCAGCAGCTTGGGGGACTCCTCCTACGAGCAGTACTTC
TRBD1 NA TRBJ1-1 TRBV3-1 CASSSRDRLNTEAFF TGTGCCAGCAGCTCCCGGGACAGGTTGAACACTGAAGCTTTCTTT
NA NA TRBJ2-5 TRBV20-1 CSARDPRAGTQYF TGCAGTGCTAGGGACCCTCGTGCGGGGACCCAGTACTTC
TRBD1 few TRBJ1-1 TRBV25-1 CASDGTGFYSEAFF TGTGCCAGCGACGGGACAGGGTTCTACTCTGAAGCTTTCTTT
TRBD2 many TRBJ2-7 TRBV27 CASSSPAGGSYEQYF TGTGCCAGCAGTTCCCCAGCGGGAGGTTCCTACGAGCAGTACTTC
NA NA TRBJ1-3 TRBV20-1 CSALGAPYSGNTIYF TGCAGTGCTCTCGGGGCCCCCTACTCTGGAAACACCATATATTTT
TRBD1 few TRBJ2-7 TRBV7-3 CASSPRGQPSSYEQYF TGTGCCAGCAGCCCGAGGGGACAGCCCAGCTCCTACGAGCAGTACTTC
TRBD1 few TRBJ2-7 TRBV7-9 CASSTAGTGGNEQYF TGTGCCAGCAGCACAGCCGGGACAGGGGGCAACGAGCAGTACTTC
TRBD1 many TRBJ1-1 TRBV2 CASSRDRDETEAFF TGTGCCAGCAGTAGGGACAGGGATGAAACTGAAGCTTTCTTT
NA many TRBJ1-1 TRBV28 CASSLMGARTEAFF TGTGCCAGCAGTTTAATGGGGGCGAGGACTGAAGCTTTCTTT
NA many TRBJ2-5 TRBV28 CASSLITETQYF TGTGCCAGCAGTCTCATTACGGAGACCCAGTACTTC
TRBD2 many TRBJ2-5 TRBV27 CASSRAGVVRASETQYF TGTGCCAGCAGTCGTGCGGGGGTGGTCCGGGCATCAGAGACCCAGTACTTC
TRBD1 many TRBJ2-5 TRBV10-3 CAIRGGQGPQETQYF TGTGCCATCAGGGGAGGACAGGGCCCGCAAGAGACCCAGTACTTC
NA NA TRBJ1-5 TRBV19 CASSISRFSNQPQHF TGTGCCAGTAGTATAAGCAGATTTAGCAATCAGCCCCAGCATTTT
NA NA TRBJ1-5 TRBV7-2 CASSLFDLQPQHF TGTGCCAGCAGCTTATTTGACCTCCAGCCCCAGCATTTT
TRBD1 NA TRBJ2-2 TRBV7-2 CASSYRTGVGGELFF TGTGCCAGCAGTTACAGGACAGGAGTCGGCGGGGAGCTGTTTTTT
TRBD1 many TRBJ1-1 TRBV28 CASILPRGTGSNTEAFF TGTGCCAGCATTCTACCCCGCGGGACAGGGTCGAACACTGAAGCTTTCTTT
NA many TRBJ1-5 TRBV9 CASSVDAGVNQPQHF TGTGCCAGCAGCGTAGACGCAGGAGTCAATCAGCCCCAGCATTTT
TRBD1 many TRBJ1-1 TRBV5-1 CASSEGTGRMNTEAFF TGCGCCAGCAGCGAAGGGACAGGGCGCATGAACACTGAAGCTTTCTTT
TRBD2 many TRBJ2-7 TRBV20-1 CSASAGSLYEQYF TGCAGTGCTTCAGCGGGATCGCTCTACGAGCAGTACTTC
TRBD1 many TRBJ2-7 TRBV11-2 CASSLGQGWDRSYEQYF TGTGCCAGCAGCTTAGGACAGGGATGGGACCGCTCCTACGAGCAGTACTTC
NA few TRBJ2-7 TRBV19 CASSAVAESSYEQYF TGTGCCAGTAGTGCGGTAGCGGAGAGCTCCTACGAGCAGTACTTC
TRBD1 NA TRBJ2-3 TRBV28 CASSRQGPTDTQYF TGTGCCAGCAGCCGACAGGGTCCCACAGATACGCAGTATTTT